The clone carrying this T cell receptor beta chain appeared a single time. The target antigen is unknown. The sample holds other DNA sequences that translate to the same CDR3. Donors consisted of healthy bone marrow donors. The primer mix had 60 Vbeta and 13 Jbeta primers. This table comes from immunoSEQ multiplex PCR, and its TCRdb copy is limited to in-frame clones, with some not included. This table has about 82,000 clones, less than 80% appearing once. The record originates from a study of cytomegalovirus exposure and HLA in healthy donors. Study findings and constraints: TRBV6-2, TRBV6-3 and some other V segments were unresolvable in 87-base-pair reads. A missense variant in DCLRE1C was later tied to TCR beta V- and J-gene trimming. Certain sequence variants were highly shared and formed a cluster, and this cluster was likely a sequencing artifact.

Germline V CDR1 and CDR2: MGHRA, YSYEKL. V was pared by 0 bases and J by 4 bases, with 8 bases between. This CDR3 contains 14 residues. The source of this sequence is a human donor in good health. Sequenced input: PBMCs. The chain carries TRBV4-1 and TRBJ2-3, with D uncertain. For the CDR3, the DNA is TGCGCCAGCAGCCAAGATCAGCGCTCAGATACGCAGTATTTT. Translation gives CASSQDQRSDTQYF.